The clone carrying this T cell receptor beta chain was counted a few times. The antigen is unknown. MiXCR, applied by TCRdb to the reads, yields one record per CDR3 protein. The table shows hundreds of thousands of distinct CDR3 sequences, with about two fifths occurring only once. This sample was included in a study of T cell repertoires in cytomegalovirus infection. Study details: HLA-C-restricted CMV epitopes, recently identified, and well-studied HLA-B-restricted ones were used by the study. Matching HLA type and CMV infection were both indicated by public TCR beta signatures. General observations from the study: The cumulative frequency of public TCR beta families distinguished individuals who carried CMV together with the relevant HLA. Predominance within the ex vivo response was attributable to HLA-C-restricted CMV-specific TCR beta clonotypes.

CDR1 is SGHTA and CDR2 is FQGNSA in the germline V gene. The CDR3 has 20 residues. Trimming at V came to 2 bases and at J to 0 bases, leaving 14 bases not matched to a gene. The clonotype was recovered from a human donor in good health (CMV status not recorded). Some clones in this sample may be carry-over from other donors' samples. The specimen comprised cultured PBMCs, sampled from culture after CMV antigen stimulation. The V call is TRBV7-2, the J call TRBJ2-7; 12 nucleotides agree with TRBD2. Here the CDR3 reads CASSLRLTSGRSRSSYEQYF. CDR3 in DNA: TGTGCCAGCAGCTTAAGGCTTACTAGCGGGAGGTCACGAAGCTCCTACGAGCAGTACTTC. The variable domain in full, with the rest retrieved from reference TRBV7-2 and TRBJ2-7, is GAGVSQSPSNKVTEKGKDVELRCDPISGHTALYWYRQSLGQGLEFLIYFQGNSAPDKSGLPSDRFSAERTGGSVSTLTIQRTQQEDSAVYLCASSLRLTSGRSRSSYEQYFGPGTRLTVT.